This TCR beta chain was obtained from a study of T cells in Graves' hyperthyroidism and ophthalmopathy. The CDR3 has 14 amino acids. Germline CDR1 is SQVTM and CDR2 is ANQGSEA. Trimming left V 3 bases short and J 0 bases short, with 9 bases between. A note on this clonotype: Its antigen remains unknown.

Study results and limitations: Among thyroid clonotypes expanded above 0.001, most also appeared in blood.

RNA transcripts yielded amplified TCR beta CDR3 regions. RT-PCR in the first round (using the HTBI primer set) targeted the TCR CDR3. Each CDR3 protein is one row after TCRdb ran MiXCR on the multiplex PCR reads. The profile covers about 500,000 distinct CDR3 sequences, with around 43% appearing a single time and about two fifths taken by the ten largest. The sample consisted of peripheral blood or thyroid tissue (not recorded which). The clonotype was recovered from an adult woman with Graves' disease, either hyperthyroidism or ophthalmopathy (not recorded which). The genes are TRBV29-1 and TRBJ2-1, with D perhaps matching TRBD2 (5 bases). The CDR3: CSVERASSYNEQFF. In nucleotides, the CDR3 is TGCAGCGTTGAGAGGGCTAGCTCCTACAATGAGCAGTTCTTC.